This T cell receptor (beta chain) was sequenced for a study of blood T cell repertoires in COVID-19. Turning to the study itself: PBMCs, B-cell-depleted T cells, or T cells provided the cDNA or gDNA that made up the material.

CDR1 is MNHNY and CDR2 is SVGAGI in the germline V gene (reference sequence). Trimming pared 0 bases from V and 6 bases from J, leaving 8 bases between. The CDR3 is made up of 13 amino acids. The Seattle patients, enrolled during active infection, were followed longitudinally. As handled by the study authors: Amplification from reference gene primers served as the basis for estimated nucleated cell counts. TCRdb keeps only in-frame clones here, not all; method: immunoSEQ multiplex PCR. V and J calls and clone size come straight from that table; D and trimming were deduced from the DNA. The data contain some 200,000 clones, around 83% of them seen just once; the ten biggest clones take up 5.2%.

J is TRBJ1-1 and V is TRBV6-6; D is unresolved. This clonotype was obtained from a woman in her 70s with COVID-19, enrolled during active disease. Sequencing was done on a sample of peripheral blood. This CDR3 reads CASSYSNGAEAFF. The CDR3 DNA sequence: TGTGCCAGCAGTTACTCGAACGGGGCTGAAGCTTTCTTT.